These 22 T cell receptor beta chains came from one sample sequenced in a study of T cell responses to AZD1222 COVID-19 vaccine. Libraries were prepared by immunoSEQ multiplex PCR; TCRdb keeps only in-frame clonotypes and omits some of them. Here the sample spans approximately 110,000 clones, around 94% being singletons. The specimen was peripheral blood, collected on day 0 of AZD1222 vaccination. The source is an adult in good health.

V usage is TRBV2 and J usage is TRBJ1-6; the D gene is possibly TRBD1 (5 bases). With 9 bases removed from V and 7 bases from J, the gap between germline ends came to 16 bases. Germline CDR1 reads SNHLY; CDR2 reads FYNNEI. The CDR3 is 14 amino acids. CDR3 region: CARGSGTANSPLHF. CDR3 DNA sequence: TGTGCCAGAGGAAGTGGGACGGCGAATTCACCCCTCCACTTT.

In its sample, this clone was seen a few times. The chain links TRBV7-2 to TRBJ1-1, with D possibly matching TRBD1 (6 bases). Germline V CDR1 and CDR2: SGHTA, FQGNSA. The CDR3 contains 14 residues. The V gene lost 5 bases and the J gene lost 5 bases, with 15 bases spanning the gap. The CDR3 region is CASSPQGRRTEAFF. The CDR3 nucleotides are TGTGCCAGCAGCCCCCAGGGGCGGCGGACTGAAGCTTTCTTT. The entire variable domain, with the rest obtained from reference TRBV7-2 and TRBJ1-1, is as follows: GAGVSQSPSNKVTEKGKDVELRCDPISGHTALYWYRQSLGQGLEFLIYFQGNSAPDKSGLPSDRFSAERTGGSVSTLTIQRTQQEDSAVYLCASSPQGRRTEAFFGQGTRLTVV.

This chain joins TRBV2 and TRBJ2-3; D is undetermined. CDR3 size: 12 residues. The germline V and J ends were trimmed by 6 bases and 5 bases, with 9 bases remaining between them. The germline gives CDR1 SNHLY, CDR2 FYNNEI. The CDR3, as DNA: TGTGCCAGCAGGGGTCCCGAAGATACGCAGTATTTT. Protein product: CASRGPEDTQYF.

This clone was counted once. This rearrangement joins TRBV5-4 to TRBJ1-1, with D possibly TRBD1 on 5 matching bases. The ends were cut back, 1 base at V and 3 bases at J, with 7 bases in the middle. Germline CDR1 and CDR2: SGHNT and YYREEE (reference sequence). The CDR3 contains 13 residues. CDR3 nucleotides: TGTGCCAGCAGCTTGTGGGGGGACACTGAAGCTTTCTTT. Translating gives CASSLWGDTEAFF.

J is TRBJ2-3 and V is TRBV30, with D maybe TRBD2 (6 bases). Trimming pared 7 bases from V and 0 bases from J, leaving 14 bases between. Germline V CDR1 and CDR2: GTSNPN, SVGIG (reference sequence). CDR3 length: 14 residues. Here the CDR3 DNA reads TGTGCCTACCTCACACGGGGGAGCACAGATACGCAGTATTTT. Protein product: CAYLTRGSTDTQYF.

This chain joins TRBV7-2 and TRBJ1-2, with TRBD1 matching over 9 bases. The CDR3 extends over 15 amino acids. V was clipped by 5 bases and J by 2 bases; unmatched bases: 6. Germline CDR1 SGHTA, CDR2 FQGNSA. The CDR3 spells CASSPGDRVNYGYTF. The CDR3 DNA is TGTGCCAGCAGCCCCGGGGACAGGGTGAACTATGGCTACACCTTC. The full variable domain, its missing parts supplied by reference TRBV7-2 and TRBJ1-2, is GAGVSQSPSNKVTEKGKDVELRCDPISGHTALYWYRQSLGQGLEFLIYFQGNSAPDKSGLPSDRFSAERTGGSVSTLTIQRTQQEDSAVYLCASSPGDRVNYGYTFGSGTRLTVV.

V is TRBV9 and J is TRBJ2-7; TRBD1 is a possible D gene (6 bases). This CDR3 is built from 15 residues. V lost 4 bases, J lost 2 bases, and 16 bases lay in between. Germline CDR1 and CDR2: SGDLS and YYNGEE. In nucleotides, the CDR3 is TGTGCCAGCAGCCGCTACGGGGACACCACCTACGAGCAGTACTTC. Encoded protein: CASSRYGDTTYEQYF.

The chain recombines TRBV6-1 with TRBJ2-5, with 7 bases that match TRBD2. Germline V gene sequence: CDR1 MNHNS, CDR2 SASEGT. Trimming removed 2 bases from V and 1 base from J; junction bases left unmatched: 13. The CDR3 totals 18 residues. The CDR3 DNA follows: TGTGCCAGCAGTGAAAGTGGGGCTAGCGGAGGCTTCCAAGAGACCCAGTACTTC. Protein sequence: CASSESGASGGFQETQYF.

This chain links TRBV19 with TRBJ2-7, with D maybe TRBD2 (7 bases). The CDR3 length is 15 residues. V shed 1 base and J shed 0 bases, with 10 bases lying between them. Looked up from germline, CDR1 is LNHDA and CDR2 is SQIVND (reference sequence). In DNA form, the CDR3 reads TGTGCCAGTAGTATAGCCGGGGGGCTCTCCTACGAGCAGTACTTC. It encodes CASSIAGGLSYEQYF.

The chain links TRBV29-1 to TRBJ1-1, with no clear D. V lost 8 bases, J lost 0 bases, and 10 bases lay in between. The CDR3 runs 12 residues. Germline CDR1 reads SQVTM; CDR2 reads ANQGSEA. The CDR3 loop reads CSPTRVNTEAFF. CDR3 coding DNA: TGCAGCCCCACGAGGGTGAACACTGAAGCTTTCTTT.

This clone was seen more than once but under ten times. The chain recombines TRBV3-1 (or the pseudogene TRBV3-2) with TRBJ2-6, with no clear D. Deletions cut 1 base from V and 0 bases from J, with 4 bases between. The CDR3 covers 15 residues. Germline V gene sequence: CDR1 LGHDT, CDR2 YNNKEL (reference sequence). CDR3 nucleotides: TGTGCCAGCAGCCAAGGGGTCTCTGGGGCCAACGTCCTGACTTTC. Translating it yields CASSQGVSGANVLTF.

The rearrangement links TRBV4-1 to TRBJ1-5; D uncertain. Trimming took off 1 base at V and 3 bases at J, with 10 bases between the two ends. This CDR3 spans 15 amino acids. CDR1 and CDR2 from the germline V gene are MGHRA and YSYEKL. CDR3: CASSQGAGLNQPQHF. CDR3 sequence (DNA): TGCGCCAGCAGCCAAGGCGCCGGCCTCAATCAGCCCCAGCATTTT.

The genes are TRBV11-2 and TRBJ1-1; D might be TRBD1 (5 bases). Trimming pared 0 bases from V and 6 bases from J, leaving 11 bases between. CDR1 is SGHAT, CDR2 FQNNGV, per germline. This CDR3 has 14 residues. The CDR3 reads CASSLDRMGAEAFF. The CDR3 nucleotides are TGTGCCAGCAGCTTAGATCGAATGGGGGCTGAAGCTTTCTTT.

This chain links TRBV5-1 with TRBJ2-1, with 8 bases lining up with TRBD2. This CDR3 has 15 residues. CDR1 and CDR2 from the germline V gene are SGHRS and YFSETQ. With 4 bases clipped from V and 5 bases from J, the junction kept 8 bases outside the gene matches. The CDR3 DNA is TGCGCCAGCAGCGTTCTAGCGGGTACAAACAATGAGCAGTTCTTC. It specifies CASSVLAGTNNEQFF.

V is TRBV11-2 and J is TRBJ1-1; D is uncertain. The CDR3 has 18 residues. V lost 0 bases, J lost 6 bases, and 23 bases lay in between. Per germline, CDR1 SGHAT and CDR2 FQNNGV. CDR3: CASSLERRPHRTGAEAFF. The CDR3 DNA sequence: TGTGCCAGCAGCTTAGAAAGGAGGCCGCACCGCACGGGTGCTGAAGCTTTCTTT.

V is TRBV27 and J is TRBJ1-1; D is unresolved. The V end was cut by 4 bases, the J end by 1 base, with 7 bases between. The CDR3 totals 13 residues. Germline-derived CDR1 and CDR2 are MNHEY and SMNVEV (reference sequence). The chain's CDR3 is CASSSTRNTEAFF. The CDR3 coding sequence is TGTGCCAGCAGTTCCACAAGGAACACTGAAGCTTTCTTT.

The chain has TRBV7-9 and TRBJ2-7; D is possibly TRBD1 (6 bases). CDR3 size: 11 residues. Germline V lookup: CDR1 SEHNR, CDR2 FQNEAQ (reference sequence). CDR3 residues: CAGGQDYEQYF. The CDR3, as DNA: TGTGCTGGGGGACAAGACTACGAGCAGTACTTC.

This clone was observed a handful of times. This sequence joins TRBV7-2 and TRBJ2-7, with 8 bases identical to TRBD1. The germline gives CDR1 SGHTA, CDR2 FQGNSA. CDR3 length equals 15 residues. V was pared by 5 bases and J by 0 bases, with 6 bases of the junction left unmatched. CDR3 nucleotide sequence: TGTGCCAGCAGCGTGGACAGGGTCAACTCCTACGAGCAGTACTTC. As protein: CASSVDRVNSYEQYF.

CDR3: CASSPQVYNTEAFF. The CDR3 nucleotides read TGTGCCAGCAGCCCCCAGGTGTATAACACTGAAGCTTTCTTT. V gene TRBV9 combines with J gene TRBJ1-1; D remains ambiguous. The CDR3 extends over 14 amino acids. Per germline, CDR1 SGDLS and CDR2 YYNGEE. Trimming removed 4 bases from V and 2 bases from J, with 12 bases in between.

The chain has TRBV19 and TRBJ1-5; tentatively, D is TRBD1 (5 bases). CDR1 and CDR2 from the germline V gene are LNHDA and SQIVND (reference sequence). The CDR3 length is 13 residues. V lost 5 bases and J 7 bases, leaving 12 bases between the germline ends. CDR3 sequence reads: CASSVGDVQPQHF. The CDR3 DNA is TGTGCCAGTAGTGTTGGGGACGTACAGCCCCAGCATTTT.

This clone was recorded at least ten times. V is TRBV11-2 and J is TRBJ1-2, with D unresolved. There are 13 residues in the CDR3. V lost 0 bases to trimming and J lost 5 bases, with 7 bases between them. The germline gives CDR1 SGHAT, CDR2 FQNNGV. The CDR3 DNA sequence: TGTGCCAGCAGCTTAGATCGGGAGTATGGCTACACCTTC. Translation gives CASSLDREYGYTF.

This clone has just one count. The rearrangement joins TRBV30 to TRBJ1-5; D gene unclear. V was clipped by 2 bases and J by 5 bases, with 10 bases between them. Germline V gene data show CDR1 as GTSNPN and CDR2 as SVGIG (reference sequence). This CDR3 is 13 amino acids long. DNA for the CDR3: TGTGCCTGGAGTCCCGGGAGTCATCAGCCCCAGCATTTT. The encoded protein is CAWSPGSHQPQHF. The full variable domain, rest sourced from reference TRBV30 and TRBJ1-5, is SQTIHQWPATLVQPVGSPLSLECTVEGTSNPNLYWYRQAAGRGLQLLFYSVGIGQISSEVPQNLSASRPQDRQFILSSKKLLLSDSGFYLCAWSPGSHQPQHFGDGTRLSIL.